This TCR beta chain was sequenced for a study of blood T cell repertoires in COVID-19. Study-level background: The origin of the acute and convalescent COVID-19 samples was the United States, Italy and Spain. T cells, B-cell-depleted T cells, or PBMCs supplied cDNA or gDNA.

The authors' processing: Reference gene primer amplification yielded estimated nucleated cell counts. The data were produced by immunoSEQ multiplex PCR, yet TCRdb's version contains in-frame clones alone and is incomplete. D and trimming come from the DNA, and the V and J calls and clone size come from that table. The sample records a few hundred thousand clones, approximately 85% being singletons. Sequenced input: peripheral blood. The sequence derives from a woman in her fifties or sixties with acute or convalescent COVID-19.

CDR3 coding DNA: TGTGCCAGCAGCTTAGATCGCGATGGCGAGCAGTACTTC. Its translation is CASSLDRDGEQYF. The chain carries TRBV11-3 and TRBJ2-7, with D unresolved. CDR1 is SGHNT and CDR2 is YENEEA in the germline V gene. V was pared by 0 bases and J by 6 bases, with 9 bases between. This CDR3 is built from 13 residues.